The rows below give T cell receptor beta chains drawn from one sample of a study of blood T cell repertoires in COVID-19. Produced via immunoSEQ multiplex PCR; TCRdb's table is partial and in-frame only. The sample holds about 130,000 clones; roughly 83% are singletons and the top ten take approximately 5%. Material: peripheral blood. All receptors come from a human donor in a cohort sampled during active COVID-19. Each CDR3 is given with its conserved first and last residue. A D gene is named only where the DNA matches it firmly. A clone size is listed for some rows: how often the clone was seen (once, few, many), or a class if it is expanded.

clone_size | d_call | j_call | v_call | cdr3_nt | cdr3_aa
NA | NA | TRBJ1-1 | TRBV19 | TGTGCCAGTAGGTTCGCCTTGAGCAGTATGACAAGCACTGAAGCTTTCTTT | CASRFALSSMTSTEAFF
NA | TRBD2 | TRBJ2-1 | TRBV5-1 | TGCGCCAGCAGCTTGGGTAGCGGGAAGGCAAATGAGCAGTTCTTC | CASSLGSGKANEQFF
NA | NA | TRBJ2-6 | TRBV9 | TGTGCCAGCAGCCCGCGGACATACCCTATGTCTGGGGCCAACGTCCTGACTTTC | CASSPRTYPMSGANVLTF
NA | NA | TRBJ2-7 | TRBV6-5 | TGTGCCAGCAGTTACTCCCCAGGAATAAGCTCCTACGAGCAGTACTTC | CASSYSPGISSYEQYF
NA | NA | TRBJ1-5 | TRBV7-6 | TGTGCCAGCAGCTTACAGCCGGGGAACAATCAGCCCCAGCATTTT | CASSLQPGNNQPQHF
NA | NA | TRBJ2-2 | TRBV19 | TGTGCCAGTAGTCTTACACAGGGGCGGACTACGTCCGGGGAGCTGTTTTTT | CASSLTQGRTTSGELFF
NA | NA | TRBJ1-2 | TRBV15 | TGTGCCACCAGCAGAGATTGGGCAGCCGCCTATGGCTACACCTTC | CATSRDWAAAYGYTF
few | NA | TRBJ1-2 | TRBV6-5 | TGTGCCAGCACCCAAGGAGGCGAACCAAGCGGCTACACCTTC | CASTQGGEPSGYTF
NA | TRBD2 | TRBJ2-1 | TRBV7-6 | TGTGCCAGCAGCCGGCCGGGAGGAGGTTACAATGAGCAGTTCTTC | CASSRPGGGYNEQFF
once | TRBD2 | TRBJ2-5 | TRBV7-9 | TGTGCCAGCAGCTTCGGACTAGCGGGAGGTCAAGAGACCCAGTACTTC | CASSFGLAGGQETQYF
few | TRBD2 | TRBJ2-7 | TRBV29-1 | TGCAGCGTTGACTTTGGCGGGAGCGGTTACGGAGGGGAGCAGTACTTC | CSVDFGGSGYGGEQYF
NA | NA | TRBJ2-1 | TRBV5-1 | TGCGCCAGCAGCTTGGCAGGGCCCGATGAGCAGTTCTTC | CASSLAGPDEQFF
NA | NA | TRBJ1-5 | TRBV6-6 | TGTGCCAGCTATGGGCAGATTAATCAGCCCCAGCATTTT | CASYGQINQPQHF
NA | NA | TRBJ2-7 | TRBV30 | TGTGCCTGGAACGGACTTGGGACATCAATATCCTACGAGCAGTACTTC | CAWNGLGTSISYEQYF